The source of this TCR beta chain is a study of lymphopenia after photon versus proton radiotherapy. Libraries were prepared by immunoSEQ multiplex PCR; TCRdb keeps only in-frame clonotypes and omits some of them. The data hold tens of thousands of clones, with around 83% observed a single time. This CDR3 has 14 residues. Germline loops: CDR1 KGHSH, CDR2 LQKENI. V shed 3 bases and J shed 4 bases, with 13 bases lying between them. The chain combines TRBV18 with TRBJ2-7, with a weak D call TRBD2 (8 bases). The sequencing used peripheral blood, collected from a patient treated with proton-based radiotherapy. The TCR originated in a man between 60 and 75 years old with pancreatic cancer. The DNA of the CDR3 is TGTGCCAGCTCACCGGGACAGCGGGAGTACGAGCAGTACTTC. Protein: CASSPGQREYEQYF.